One sample yielded the 27 T cell receptor beta chains listed below, sequenced in a study of blood T cell repertoires in COVID-19. Some clones are missing from TCRdb's copy, which holds only in-frame ones; the method was immunoSEQ multiplex PCR. The sample includes over 150,000 clones, more than 70% seen only once; the top ten take approximately 7%. Material for sequencing was peripheral blood. Every receptor here comes from a man aged 50-59 years with active or convalescent COVID-19.

The sample holds one count of this clone. The chain links TRBV30 to TRBJ2-1, with D unresolved. V lost 3 bases, J lost 7 bases, and 7 bases lay in between. CDR3 length: 11 amino acids. Germline CDR1 reads GTSNPN; CDR2 reads SVGIG (reference sequence). CDR3 coding DNA: TGTGCCTGGAGCCAACTTAATGAGCAGTTCTTC. Its protein is CAWSQLNEQFF.

There are a few counts of this clone. Relative to the germline gene, one junction end is altered; a read error may explain this. The V and J genes are TRBV4-2 and TRBJ1-4; tentative D call: TRBD1 (5 bases). From germline, CDR1 is LGHNA and CDR2 YNFKEQ. CDR3 size: 16 residues. CDR3 amino acids: CASSQGSRGTSEKLFF. CDR3 DNA: TGTGCCAGCAGCCAAGGATCGCGGGGGACTAGTGAAAAACTGTTTTTT.

The table lists this clone with a count of one. The chain recombines TRBV2 with TRBJ1-4; D gene ambiguous. This CDR3 has 14 amino acids. The V gene lost 4 bases and the J gene lost 0 bases, with 6 bases spanning the gap. Germline V gene data show CDR1 as SNHLY and CDR2 as FYNNEI. The CDR3 DNA is TGTGCCAGCAGTGTGAGCACAACTAATGAAAAACTGTTTTTT. Amino acids: CASSVSTTNEKLFF.

This clone was seen only once. The chain joins TRBV19 to TRBJ2-2; D is perhaps TRBD2 (7 bases). CDR3 length: 14 residues. Germline V lookup: CDR1 LNHDA, CDR2 SQIVND (reference sequence). With 7 bases removed from V and 5 bases from J, the gap between germline ends came to 14 bases. CDR3 nucleotide sequence: TGTGCCAGTAATCGGGGGGCGCGGACCGGGGAGCTGTTTTTT. This translates into CASNRGARTGELFF.

This clone was picked up a small number of times. The rearrangement links TRBV6-2 or TRBV6-3 to TRBJ1-2; D gene uncertain. There are 14 residues in the CDR3. Trimming shortened V by 4 bases and J by 3 bases, and 12 bases separated the two germline ends. Germline CDR1 MNHEY, CDR2 SVGEGT. The CDR3 sequence: CASSLQTTDYGYTF. The CDR3 bases are TGTGCCAGCAGTTTACAGACGACCGACTATGGCTACACCTTC.

V usage is TRBV25-1 and J usage is TRBJ1-6; TRBD1 matches 7 bases. J gave up 5 bases and V 4 bases, and 5 bases lay outside the gene matches. The CDR3 extends over 15 amino acids. Germline values: CDR1 MGHDK, CDR2 SYGVNS. CDR3 amino acids: CASSGHRGDNSPLHF. CDR3 sequence (DNA): TGTGCCAGCAGTGGCCACAGGGGAGATAATTCACCCCTCCACTTT.

J is TRBJ1-6 and V is TRBV13; the D is unclear. There are 14 residues in the CDR3. The V end lost 2 bases, the J end lost 6 bases, and 8 bases lay between the germline ends. Germline-derived CDR1 and CDR2 are PRHDT and FYEKMQ (reference sequence). Here the CDR3 reads CASSLWASNSPLHF. DNA of the CDR3: TGTGCCAGCAGCTTATGGGCCTCTAATTCACCCCTCCACTTT. The full variable domain, rest sourced from reference TRBV13 and TRBJ1-6, is AAGVIQSPRHLIKEKRETATLKCYPIPRHDTVYWYQQGPGQDPQFLISFYEKMQSDKGSIPDRFSAQQFSDYHSELNMSSLELGDSALYFCASSLWASNSPLHFGNGTRLTVT.

The V and J genes are TRBV7-2 and TRBJ2-7; 7 bases line up with TRBD1. CDR3 length: 17 residues. Trimming cost V 5 bases and J 0 bases; bases outside gene matches: 13. The germline CDR1 and CDR2 sequences are SGHTA and FQGNSA. The CDR3 protein is CASSPGTALFASYEQYF. The CDR3 bases are TGTGCCAGCAGCCCTGGGACAGCGCTATTCGCCTCCTACGAGCAGTACTTC.

This clone was observed once. The chain has TRBV24-1 and TRBJ2-5; possible D gene TRBD2, 6 bases. This CDR3 region has 17 residues. Germline V lookup: CDR1 KGHDR, CDR2 SFDVKD. The V gene lost 4 bases and the J gene lost 1 base, with 18 bases spanning the gap. CDR3 sequence: CATSDLVKAGAQETQYF. CDR3 sequence (DNA): TGTGCCACCAGTGACCTAGTCAAAGCGGGCGCCCAAGAGACCCAGTACTTC.

The chain links TRBV12-3 or TRBV12-4 to TRBJ2-5; D unclear. The V and J ends lost 3 bases and 9 bases respectively, with 11 bases between them. The CDR3 loop spans 12 amino acids. The CDR3 coding sequence is TGTGCCAGCAGTTTTGGCGACAAGGCCCAGTACTTC. Translated, it gives CASSFGDKAQYF.

This clone came up once. The chain recombines TRBV6-1 with TRBJ1-1; the match to TRBD1 covers 7 bases. The CDR3 is 14 residues long. V shed 5 bases, J shed 4 bases, and the junction held 7 bases outside the gene matches. The germline CDR1 and CDR2 sequences are MNHNS and SASEGT. CDR3 sequence (DNA): TGTGCCAGCAGTAAGACAGGGTCGATCACTGAAGCTTTCTTT. Its protein product is CASSKTGSITEAFF.

This clone was found once. The DNA of the CDR3 is TGCGCCAGCAGCCCGGGACACGCGAACACTGAAGCTTTCTTT. It encodes CASSPGHANTEAFF. The gene calls are TRBV5-1 and TRBJ1-1; tentatively, D is TRBD1 (6 bases). The germline V gene encodes CDR1 SGHRS and CDR2 YFSETQ. The CDR3 is made up of 14 amino acids. Trimming removed 4 bases at V and 1 base at J, with 11 bases between.

The V and J genes are TRBV12-5 and TRBJ1-5, with 7 nucleotides matching TRBD1. Germline CDR1 and CDR2: LGHNT and FRNRAP. V was clipped by 5 bases and J by 6 bases; unmatched bases: 13. The CDR3 has 16 residues. CDR3 sequence: CASGPGTGVGFQPQHF. In nucleotides, the CDR3 is TGTGCTAGTGGTCCGGGAACAGGGGTGGGTTTTCAGCCCCAGCATTTT.

This clone was counted only a few times. The rearrangement links TRBV7-2 to TRBJ1-5; D is ambiguous. Germline V CDR1 and CDR2: SGHTA, FQGNSA. Trimming removed 5 bases from V and 8 bases from J, with 13 bases in between. The CDR3 runs to 13 residues. The CDR3 DNA reads as TGTGCCAGCAGCCACGGTGGGGAGAAGCCCCAGCATTTT. It specifies CASSHGGEKPQHF.

The chain links TRBV25-1 to TRBJ2-7, with 12 nucleotides matching TRBD1. This CDR3 is 16 amino acids long. V shed 6 bases and J 6 bases; nucleotides not matched to a gene: 12. Per germline, CDR1 MGHDK and CDR2 SYGVNS. The CDR3 spells CASRPEPGTGGSEQYF. In DNA form, the CDR3 reads TGTGCCAGCAGGCCCGAGCCCGGGACAGGGGGCTCCGAGCAGTACTTC.

The chain combines TRBV14 with TRBJ2-4, with a weak D call TRBD2 (5 bases). CDR3 length: 15 residues. Germline CDR1 is SGHDN and CDR2 is FVKESK. V was pared by 1 base and J by 3 bases, with 10 bases between. The DNA for the CDR3 is TGTGCCAGCAGCCAAGTGAGCGGATTCAAAAACATTCAGTACTTC. It yields the protein CASSQVSGFKNIQYF.

This clone was observed a single time. This sequence joins TRBV5-1 and TRBJ2-1, with a possible D match to TRBD2 (5 bases). Trimming shortened V by 3 bases and J by 5 bases, and 12 bases separated the two germline ends. Looked up from germline, CDR1 is SGHRS and CDR2 is YFSETQ. This CDR3 spans 14 amino acids. This CDR3 reads CASSSFPGNNEQFF. The CDR3 nucleotides read TGCGCCAGCAGCTCATTTCCGGGAAACAATGAGCAGTTCTTC. Full variable domain (rest looked up from reference TRBV5-1 and TRBJ2-1): KAGVTQTPRYLIKTRGQQVTLSCSPISGHRSVSWYQQTPGQGLQFLFEYFSETQRNKGNFPGRFSGRQFSNSRSEMNVSTLELGDSALYLCASSSFPGNNEQFFGPGTRLTVL.

The chain has TRBV4-3 and TRBJ1-6; the D gene is possibly TRBD1 (5 bases). The CDR3 totals 15 residues. The germline V gene encodes CDR1 LGHNA and CDR2 YSLEER. The V end lost 1 base, the J end lost 9 bases, and 13 bases lay between the germline ends. The CDR3, as DNA: TGCGCCAGCAGCCAAGTCATAAACGGGGGTTCACCCCTCCACTTT. It codes for CASSQVINGGSPLHF.

The chain is built from TRBV5-1 and TRBJ2-2; tentatively, D is TRBD1 (5 bases). Germline-derived CDR1 and CDR2 are SGHRS and YFSETQ. V lost 4 bases to trimming and J lost 1 base, with 14 bases between them. The CDR3 runs to 16 residues. The CDR3 DNA reads TGCGCCAGCAGCCTTAGACAGACCTTGAACACCGGGGAGCTGTTTTTT. This translates into CASSLRQTLNTGELFF.

This clone was seen only once. The rearrangement joins TRBV15 to TRBJ2-7, with 8 positions matching TRBD1. CDR1 is LNHNV, CDR2 YYDKDF, per germline (reference sequence). Trimming cost V 4 bases and J 5 bases; bases outside gene matches: 16. This CDR3 region has 17 residues. CDR3 region: CATSISLGAGGYNEQYF. The CDR3 DNA follows: TGTGCCACCAGCATCTCCCTTGGGGCAGGGGGCTATAACGAGCAGTACTTC. The variable domain in full, completed from reference TRBV15 and TRBJ2-7, reads DAMVIQNPRYQVTQFGKPVTLSCSQTLNHNVMYWYQQKSSQAPKLLFHYYDKDFNNEADTPDNFQSRRPNTSFCFLDIRSPGLGDTAMYLCATSISLGAGGYNEQYFGPGTRLTVT.

CDR3 sequence (DNA): TGTGCCAGCAGTATCTCAAGACAGGGAGGAAACACCATATATTTT. Protein sequence: CASSISRQGGNTIYF. V usage is TRBV27 and J usage is TRBJ1-3; 7 bases are a match to TRBD1. Trimming at V came to 5 bases and at J to 4 bases, leaving 8 bases not matched to a gene. The CDR3 is made up of 15 amino acids. Germline CDR1 is MNHEY and CDR2 is SMNVEV (reference sequence).

This chain uses TRBV5-1 with TRBJ1-6; D is ambiguous. There are 14 residues in the CDR3. Germline V gene sequence: CDR1 SGHRS, CDR2 YFSETQ. Trimming pared 2 bases from V and 8 bases from J, leaving 11 bases between. The CDR3, as DNA: TGCGCCAGCAGCTTTGTGGGCTCGGATTCACCCCTCCACTTT. It is translated as CASSFVGSDSPLHF.

The chain's CDR3 is CASSPRGTPLQTSSYNEQFF. The CDR3 coding sequence is TGTGCCAGCAGCCCCCGCGGGACGCCACTACAAACCAGCTCCTACAATGAGCAGTTCTTC. This sequence joins TRBV9 and TRBJ2-1, with D maybe TRBD2 (6 bases). Trimming left V 4 bases short and J 0 bases short, with 26 bases between. The CDR3 has 20 amino acids. The germline gives CDR1 SGDLS, CDR2 YYNGEE.

This clone was detected only once. J is TRBJ1-4 and V is TRBV24-1, with 8 bases fitting TRBD1. Per the germline V gene, CDR1 is KGHDR and CDR2 is SFDVKD. The V segment lost 4 bases and the J segment 7 bases; nucleotides outside the gene matches: 7. The CDR3 covers 15 residues. The CDR3 loop is CATSESGTGGEKLFF. As DNA, the CDR3 is TGTGCCACCAGTGAGTCCGGGACAGGAGGTGAAAAACTGTTTTTT.

V gene TRBV4-1 combines with J gene TRBJ1-2; D perhaps matches TRBD1 (5 bases). The germline V gene encodes CDR1 MGHRA and CDR2 YSYEKL. The CDR3 spans 13 residues. The germline V and J ends were trimmed by 3 bases and 0 bases, with 5 bases remaining between them. As DNA, the CDR3 is TGCGCCAGCAGCCAGACAGCTAACTATGGCTACACCTTC. Its protein product is CASSQTANYGYTF.

The chain couples TRBV7-3 to TRBJ1-1; D call uncertain. The CDR3 totals 13 residues. Trimming cost V 1 base and J 4 bases, with 7 bases left between them. In germline, CDR1 is SGHTA, CDR2 FQGTGA. CDR3 in amino acids: CASSLNGGTEAFF. CDR3 DNA sequence: TGTGCCAGCAGCTTAAACGGAGGCACTGAAGCTTTCTTT.

The chain combines TRBV4-3 with TRBJ2-3; maybe TRBD2 (7 bases). Germline CDR1 reads LGHNA; CDR2 reads YSLEER. The CDR3 length is 15 residues. V was pared by 1 base and J by 2 bases, with 10 bases between. The CDR3 reads CASSQAGGLTDTQYF. The CDR3 nucleotides read TGCGCCAGCAGCCAAGCGGGGGGCCTCACAGATACGCAGTATTTT.